The 23 T cell receptor beta chains below all came from one sample that was sequenced in a study of T cell responses to AZD1222 COVID-19 vaccine. The data were produced by immunoSEQ multiplex PCR, yet TCRdb's version contains in-frame clones alone and is incomplete. The profile covers some 200,000 clones, with more than 85% appearing a single time and roughly 3.5% taken by the ten largest. The sequencing here drew on peripheral blood, taken 28 days after the second AZD1222 dose. These receptors were taken from an adult who received the AZD1222 COVID-19 vaccine.

This clone appeared a single time. The V call is TRBV10-2, the J call TRBJ2-7, with TRBD1 matching over 7 bases. The CDR3 extends over 16 amino acids. The germline V gene encodes CDR1 WSHSY and CDR2 SAAADI. Trimming took 3 bases from V and 1 from J; bases not matched to a gene: 9. The CDR3 DNA reads as TGCGCCAGCAGTGATCCACAGGGGTCAGGGTCCTACGAGCAGTACTTC. Translating gives CASSDPQGSGSYEQYF.

The chain has TRBV5-1 and TRBJ1-4; the D is unclear. Trimming shortened V by 6 bases and J by 0 bases, and 9 bases separated the two germline ends. The germline V gene has CDR1 SGHRS and CDR2 YFSETQ. There are 14 residues in the CDR3. CDR3 nucleotide sequence: TGCGCCAGCAAACTCGGGCCAACTAATGAAAAACTGTTTTTT. Its translation is CASKLGPTNEKLFF.

The chain links TRBV7-2 to TRBJ2-7; the D gene is possibly TRBD2 (6 bases). The CDR3 is 14 residues long. CDR1 and CDR2 from the germline V gene are SGHTA and FQGNSA. Trimming removed 7 bases at V and 2 bases at J, with 15 bases between. The CDR3 loop is CASKRALSTYEQYF. CDR3 in DNA: TGTGCCAGCAAGCGGGCCCTTTCTACCTACGAGCAGTACTTC.

The genes are TRBV5-1 and TRBJ1-3, with D possibly being TRBD1 (5 bases). The CDR3 consists of 16 residues. V lost 0 bases and J lost 2, with 12 bases in between. The germline gives CDR1 SGHRS, CDR2 YFSETQ. The chain's CDR3 is CASSLEGSLTGNTIYF. In DNA form, the CDR3 reads TGCGCCAGCAGCTTGGAGGGGAGTCTTACTGGAAACACCATATATTTT.

The chain has TRBV28 and TRBJ2-7; a weak D match, TRBD1 (5 bases). Looked up from germline, CDR1 is MDHEN and CDR2 is SYDVKM. This CDR3 contains 12 residues. Trimming left V 6 bases short and J 3 bases short, with 9 bases between. The CDR3 DNA reads as TGTGCCAGCAGACTCACAGGCTACGAGCAGTACTTC. Translation: CASRLTGYEQYF.

This chain joins TRBV6-5 and TRBJ1-5; 7 bases agree with TRBD1. CDR1 and CDR2 from the germline V gene are MNHEY and SVGAGI. The CDR3 is 15 residues long. The J segment lost 3 bases and the V segment lost 6 bases, leaving 8 bases of the junction unmatched. CDR3 region: CASSPGQPFNQPQHF. DNA of the CDR3: TGTGCCAGCAGCCCGGGACAGCCGTTCAATCAGCCCCAGCATTTT.

This chain uses TRBV30 with TRBJ2-3; the match to TRBD1 covers 10 bases. Germline CDR1 reads GTSNPN; CDR2 reads SVGIG (reference sequence). This CDR3 has 16 residues. V dropped 3 bases and J dropped 3; count of bases not matched to a gene: 9. CDR3 DNA: TGTGCCTGGAGCTCGTGGGACAGGGGTAAAACAGATACGCAGTATTTT. It is translated as CAWSSWDRGKTDTQYF.

The J gene is TRBJ2-2, the V gene TRBV27; no definite D call. V lost 2 bases and J 1 base, leaving 5 bases between the germline ends. This CDR3 has 14 amino acids. Germline V gene data show CDR1 as MNHEY and CDR2 as SMNVEV (reference sequence). Here the CDR3 DNA reads TGTGCCAGCAGTTTAGAGAGGAACACCGGGGAGCTGTTTTTT. The encoded protein is CASSLERNTGELFF.

The chain links TRBV7-9 to TRBJ1-1; maybe TRBD1 (5 bases). The germline CDR1 and CDR2 sequences are SEHNR and FQNEAQ (reference sequence). Trimming took off 5 bases at V and 2 bases at J, with 18 bases between the two ends. The CDR3 covers 16 residues. In DNA form, the CDR3 reads TGTGCCAGCAGCCCCCGGAGCCCCCGGGGCAACACTGAAGCTTTCTTT. It specifies CASSPRSPRGNTEAFF. Filled out from reference TRBV7-9 and TRBJ1-1, the complete variable domain reads DTGVSQNPRHKITKRGQNVTFRCDPISEHNRLYWYRQTLGQGPEFLTYFQNEAQLEKSRLLSDRFSAERPKGSFSTLEIQRTEQGDSAMYLCASSPRSPRGNTEAFFGQGTRLTVV.

CDR3 sequence (DNA): TGCGCCAGCTCCCGAGCGGGCAGGGGAAATGAAAAACTGTTTTTT. Translating gives CASSRAGRGNEKLFF. The chain uses TRBV5-1 and TRBJ1-4; D perhaps matches TRBD1 (6 bases). Trimming took 7 bases from V and 5 from J, leaving 18 bases between them. CDR1 is SGHRS and CDR2 is YFSETQ in the germline V gene. The CDR3 contains 15 residues.

J is TRBJ1-3 and V is TRBV6-6; D remains ambiguous. Deletions cut 5 bases from V and 0 bases from J, with 23 bases between. The CDR3 runs to 19 residues. The germline CDR1 and CDR2 sequences are MNHNY and SVGAGI (reference sequence). The CDR3 protein is CASSQLALRASSSGNTIYF. The DNA for the CDR3 is TGTGCCAGCAGTCAACTTGCCCTCCGGGCCAGCTCCTCTGGAAACACCATATATTTT.

V is TRBV5-4 and J is TRBJ1-2, with D possibly TRBD1 on 6 matching bases. Trimming removed 0 bases from V and 7 bases from J, with 13 bases in between. The germline V gene has CDR1 SGHNT and CDR2 YYREEE (reference sequence). The CDR3 is 14 residues long. In nucleotides, the CDR3 is TGTGCCAGCAGCTTGGATGGGGGGCGAGGTGGCTACACCTTC. This codes for CASSLDGGRGGYTF.

V usage is TRBV16 and J usage is TRBJ1-2; 11 bases match TRBD1. Germline V CDR1 and CDR2: KGHSY, FQNENV. The CDR3 is 15 amino acids. With 1 base clipped from V and 8 bases from J, the junction kept 6 bases outside the gene matches. The CDR3 loop reads CASSQLGTGGLGYTF. The CDR3 nucleotides read TGTGCCAGCAGCCAATTGGGGACAGGGGGGCTCGGCTACACCTTC.

CDR3 DNA sequence: TGTGCCAGCTCACCGGGTCTAGCGGGAGACACCGGGGAGCTGTTTTTT. Residues: CASSPGLAGDTGELFF. This chain uses TRBV18 with TRBJ2-2; 10 nucleotides line up with TRBD2. CDR3 length equals 16 residues. The V segment lost 3 bases and the J segment 3 bases; nucleotides outside the gene matches: 4. Germline V gene sequence: CDR1 KGHSH, CDR2 LQKENI.

The table lists this clone with a few counts. The chain joins TRBV10-3 to TRBJ2-1; D call uncertain. The ends were cut back, 6 bases at V and 9 bases at J, with 12 bases in the middle. CDR1 and CDR2 from the germline V gene are ENHRY and SYGVKD. CDR3 length equals 12 residues. CDR3: CAISTLGFEQFF. As DNA, the CDR3 is TGTGCCATCAGCACGCTAGGGTTTGAGCAGTTCTTC.

The rearrangement joins TRBV5-4 to TRBJ2-1, with a weak D call TRBD2 (7 bases). Trimming took off 3 bases at V and 6 bases at J, with 19 bases between the two ends. There are 16 residues in the CDR3. From germline, CDR1 is SGHNT and CDR2 YYREEE (reference sequence). DNA of the CDR3: TGTGCCAGCAGCTCGGGGGGCTGGCAGGTGGGCAATGAGCAGTTCTTC. It specifies CASSSGGWQVGNEQFF.

The chain uses TRBV18 and TRBJ2-7; D gene ambiguous. Germline CDR1 and CDR2: KGHSH and LQKENI. The V end lost 2 bases, the J end lost 0 bases, and 11 bases lay between the germline ends. This CDR3 has 15 amino acids. This chain's CDR3 is CASSPFRDFSYEQYF. In nucleotides, the CDR3 is TGTGCCAGCTCACCATTTCGAGACTTCTCCTACGAGCAGTACTTC.

This clone was observed a handful of times. This chain uses TRBV6-5 with TRBJ1-2; no definite D call. The germline gives CDR1 MNHEY, CDR2 SVGAGI. Trimming removed 5 bases from V and 8 bases from J, with 12 bases in between. This CDR3 is built from 12 residues. Here the CDR3 DNA reads TGTGCCAGCAGTCTACGGAAGCACGGCTACACCTTC. It translates to CASSLRKHGYTF.

The gene calls are TRBV4-2 and TRBJ2-2; TRBD1 matches 10 bases. With V trimmed by 2 bases and J by 5 bases, 5 bases remained unmatched. The CDR3 is 16 amino acids. The germline V gene encodes CDR1 LGHNA and CDR2 YNFKEQ. The CDR3 sequence: CASSQSQGQGTGELFF. The CDR3 DNA sequence: TGTGCCAGCAGCCAATCGCAGGGACAGGGGACCGGGGAGCTGTTTTTT.

The chain couples TRBV1 to TRBJ2-1; TRBD2, as called in the table, went unchecked against the DNA. TRBV1 is an annotated pseudogene. The CDR3 has 17 residues. The CDR3 nucleotides are TGCACCAGCAGCCTCCCAATTCTAGCGGGAGGGCTCAATGAGCAGTTCTTC. Translated: CTSSLPILAGGLNEQFF.

This clone has just a few counts. This chain uses TRBV2 with TRBJ2-7; TRBD2 is a possible D gene (5 bases). CDR3 length: 15 residues. Trimming removed 8 bases from V and 2 bases from J, with 19 bases in between. Germline V lookup: CDR1 SNHLY, CDR2 FYNNEI. CDR3 in DNA: TGTGCCAGCGAAGACCTTATAAGAGGGCCCTACGAGCAGTACTTC. Protein product: CASEDLIRGPYEQYF.

The rearrangement links TRBV5-1 to TRBJ2-1; no clear D gene. CDR3 size: 14 residues. In germline, CDR1 is SGHRS, CDR2 YFSETQ. Between the trimmed V and J ends, which lost 4 bases and 9 bases, there was a span of 17 bases. The DNA of the CDR3 is TGCGCCAGCAGCACCCACTCGACGAGTACTGAGCAGTTCTTC. This gives the protein CASSTHSTSTEQFF.

The chain employs TRBV24-1 and TRBJ2-3, with 9 bases aligning to TRBD2. The germline V gene encodes CDR1 KGHDR and CDR2 SFDVKD. V lost 1 base and J lost 3; bases outside the gene matches: 7. The CDR3 loop spans 17 amino acids. CDR3 in DNA: TGTGCCACCAGTGATTTTCTTAGCGGGAGCCGGACAGATACGCAGTATTTT. Its translation is CATSDFLSGSRTDTQYF.